Following are 32 T cell receptor beta chains from one sample sequenced in a study of early stage breast cancer tumors. Method: immunoSEQ multiplex PCR; TCRdb's copy keeps in-frame clones and lacks some. The repertoire has more than 55,000 clones, around 80% of them found once; the top ten carry 4% to 5%. Sequencing was carried out using blood. All receptors derive from a person aged 40-50 years with breast cancer.

The V call is TRBV2, the J call TRBJ1-1, with D unresolved. This CDR3 spans 13 amino acids. Germline V gene lookup returns CDR1 SNHLY and CDR2 FYNNEI. Trimming stripped 6 bases from V and 1 base from J, with 9 bases between. The CDR3 DNA reads as TGTGCCAGCAGGAAAGATTGGAACACTGAAGCTTTCTTT. It specifies CASRKDWNTEAFF.

In this sample, this clone turned up a few times. DNA of the CDR3: TGTGCCAGCACCCGACAGGAAAAACTGTTTTTT. Its translation is CASTRQEKLFF. The rearrangement joins TRBV7-9 to TRBJ1-4; D might be TRBD1 (5 bases). This CDR3 spans 11 amino acids. V gave up 7 bases and J gave up 8 bases, with 8 bases separating them. CDR1 and CDR2 (germline): SEHNR, FQNEAQ (reference sequence).

The V and J genes are TRBV30 and TRBJ2-7, with D perhaps TRBD1 or TRBD2 (6 bases each). The CDR3 totals 13 residues. Germline-derived CDR1 and CDR2 are GTSNPN and SVGIG (reference sequence). Trimming cost V 2 bases and J 3 bases, with 11 bases left between them. The CDR3 DNA follows: TGTGCCTGGAGTAGGGGGGCGGACTACGAGCAGTACTTC. Encoded protein: CAWSRGADYEQYF.

The V and J genes are TRBV29-1 and TRBJ1-5, with D possibly being TRBD1 (6 bases). The CDR3 is 13 residues long. V lost 7 bases, J lost 2 bases, and 12 bases lay in between. The V gene's germline CDR1 is SQVTM and CDR2 ANQGSEA. The CDR3: CSANRQGNQPQHF. The CDR3, as DNA: TGCAGCGCAAATCGACAGGGCAATCAGCCCCAGCATTTT.

The chain recombines TRBV7-6 with TRBJ1-2; D remains ambiguous. The CDR3 is made up of 14 amino acids. The germline gives CDR1 SGHVS, CDR2 FNYEAQ. V was cut by 1 base and J by 4 bases, with 10 bases left in between. This chain's CDR3 is CASSLGTDSYGYTF. DNA for the CDR3: TGTGCCAGCAGCTTAGGGACTGACTCCTATGGCTACACCTTC.

In this sample, this clone turned up a few times. V gene TRBV10-1 combines with J gene TRBJ2-7; D is undetermined. With 3 bases removed from V and 3 bases from J, the gap between germline ends came to 0 bases. CDR1 is WNHNN, CDR2 SYGVQD, per germline (reference sequence). The CDR3 covers 10 residues. CDR3 residues: CASSDYEQYF. CDR3 coding DNA: TGCGCCAGCAGTGACTACGAGCAGTACTTC.

The rearrangement uses TRBV4-2 and TRBJ2-7; 9 bases line up with TRBD1. This CDR3 is built from 15 residues. CDR1 is LGHNA and CDR2 is YNFKEQ in the germline V gene. V lost 4 bases to trimming and J lost 4 bases; unmatched junction nucleotides: 8. The CDR3 bases are TGTGCCAGCAGCCTCTCCGGGACAGGGTTATACGAGCAGTACTTC. Translating gives CASSLSGTGLYEQYF.

In DNA form, the CDR3 reads TGCGCCAGCACTCGACAGGGCGACACTGAAGCTTTCTTT. Translation: CASTRQGDTEAFF. This chain uses TRBV5-1 with TRBJ1-1; 7 nucleotides agree with TRBD1. With 6 bases clipped from V and 3 bases from J, the junction kept 5 bases outside the gene matches. Germline loops: CDR1 SGHRS, CDR2 YFSETQ. The CDR3 is 13 amino acids.

The chain has TRBV18 and TRBJ2-1; a weak D match, TRBD2 (6 bases). V lost 6 bases and J 0 bases, leaving 12 bases between the germline ends. CDR3 length equals 15 residues. CDR1 is KGHSH and CDR2 is LQKENI in the germline V gene. This chain's CDR3 is CASSPSVSSYNEQFF. CDR3 bases: TGTGCCAGCTCGCCTAGCGTGAGCTCCTACAATGAGCAGTTCTTC.

The chain links TRBV14 to TRBJ2-3; D not resolved. This CDR3 has 12 amino acids. The germline V and J ends were trimmed by 1 base and 7 bases, with 6 bases remaining between them. The germline V gene encodes CDR1 SGHDN and CDR2 FVKESK. The DNA for the CDR3 is TGTGCCAGCAGCCAAGGCAGAAATACGCAGTATTTT. This codes for CASSQGRNTQYF.

The CDR3, as DNA: TGTGCCAGCAGTTTAGGGGACAGGGGGTACGAGCAGTACTTC. Protein product: CASSLGDRGYEQYF. J is TRBJ2-7 and V is TRBV28, with 11 bases lining up with TRBD1. J lost 4 bases, V lost 2 bases, and 1 base had no gene match. The CDR3 has 14 residues. Germline CDR1 reads MDHEN; CDR2 reads SYDVKM. The variable domain in full, with the rest retrieved from reference TRBV28 and TRBJ2-7, is DVKVTQSSRYLVKRTGEKVFLECVQDMDHENMFWYRQDPGLGLRLIYFSYDVKMKEKGDIPEGYSVSREKKERFSLILESASTNQTSMYLCASSLGDRGYEQYFGPGTRLTVT.

The rearrangement joins TRBV14 to TRBJ2-1; TRBD2 matches at 7 bases. Germline trimming cut 3 bases from V and 2 bases from J; bases unmatched to any gene: 1. The germline V gene encodes CDR1 SGHDN and CDR2 FVKESK. The CDR3 extends over 14 amino acids. Here the CDR3 DNA reads TGTGCCAGCAGCCAGGGACTAACCTACAATGAGCAGTTCTTC. Its protein is CASSQGLTYNEQFF.

The table lists this clone with a count of one. The V gene is TRBV5-1, the J gene TRBJ2-3, with a weak D call TRBD2 (6 bases). The CDR3 is 16 amino acids. Trimming left V 4 bases short and J 2 bases short, with 17 bases between. Germline values: CDR1 SGHRS, CDR2 YFSETQ. The CDR3 loop is CASSRGLASVTDTQYF. CDR3 coding DNA: TGCGCCAGCAGCCGAGGTCTTGCTAGCGTCACAGATACGCAGTATTTT.

The chain has TRBV21-1 and TRBJ2-7; TRBD2 is the table's D call and was not checked against the DNA. The J call is uncertain, as TRBJ2-5 better fits the DNA end. TRBV21-1 is a pseudogene. The CDR3 consists of 14 residues. The CDR3: CASSNGLPHETQYF. CDR3 bases: TGTGCCAGCAGCAACGGACTACCCCATGAGACCCAGTACTTC.

This chain links TRBV28 with TRBJ2-1; 8 nucleotides line up with TRBD2. CDR3 length: 15 amino acids. Germline CDR1 reads MDHEN; CDR2 reads SYDVKM. J gave up 3 bases and V 7 bases, and 8 bases lay outside the gene matches. CDR3: CASKKAGTSYNEQFF. The CDR3 DNA follows: TGTGCCAGCAAGAAGGCCGGGACTAGCTACAATGAGCAGTTCTTC.

The chain has TRBV28 and TRBJ1-2; a weak D match, TRBD1 (5 bases). Germline V gene data show CDR1 as MDHEN and CDR2 as SYDVKM. Trimming pared 7 bases from V and 2 bases from J, leaving 17 bases between. This CDR3 is 15 amino acids long. The CDR3 region is CASKLHAGTNYGYTF. The CDR3 nucleotides read TGTGCCAGCAAGCTCCATGCAGGGACCAACTATGGCTACACCTTC.

This rearrangement joins TRBV14 to TRBJ1-1, with a possible D match to TRBD1 (5 bases). Germline V CDR1 and CDR2: SGHDN, FVKESK. The V end was cut by 4 bases, the J end by 0 bases, with 9 bases between. The CDR3 totals 14 residues. The CDR3 DNA sequence: TGTGCCAGCAGCCTTCGGGGACTGAACACTGAAGCTTTCTTT. Translated: CASSLRGLNTEAFF.

This rearrangement joins TRBV6-4 to TRBJ2-3; 11 bases fit TRBD1. The CDR3 loop spans 15 amino acids. Germline-derived CDR1 and CDR2 are MRHNA and SNTAGT. V gave up 3 bases and J gave up 4 bases; unmatched junction bases: 3. In DNA form, the CDR3 reads TGTGCCAGCAGTGAAGGGGGACAGGGGGCAGATACGCAGTATTTT. It codes for CASSEGGQGADTQYF.

The J gene is TRBJ1-1, the V gene TRBV30, with D unclear. CDR3 size: 11 residues. V lost 1 base, J lost 7 bases, and 7 bases lay in between. Germline V lookup: CDR1 GTSNPN, CDR2 SVGIG (reference sequence). CDR3 region: CAWSEGSEAFF. The DNA of the CDR3 is TGTGCCTGGAGTGAGGGCAGTGAAGCTTTCTTT.

CDR3 coding DNA: TGCGCCAGCAGCTTAAATAGCAATCAGCCCCAGCATTTT. Translation: CASSLNSNQPQHF. This rearrangement joins TRBV5-1 to TRBJ1-5; no clear D gene. CDR3 length: 13 residues. Germline CDR1 reads SGHRS; CDR2 reads YFSETQ. The V end lost 2 bases, the J end lost 0 bases, and 3 bases lay between the germline ends.

The V gene is TRBV27, the J gene TRBJ2-7; no definite D call. Per the germline V gene, CDR1 is MNHEY and CDR2 is SMNVEV (reference sequence). This CDR3 contains 14 residues. Between the trimmed V and J ends, which lost 5 bases and 0 bases, there was a span of 11 bases. The CDR3 is CASSADWTSYEQYF. The DNA for the CDR3 is TGTGCCAGCAGTGCCGACTGGACCTCCTACGAGCAGTACTTC.

The chain combines TRBV7-9 with TRBJ1-2; the match to TRBD1 covers 11 bases. V was clipped by 5 bases and J by 1 base; unmatched bases: 3. The germline V gene encodes CDR1 SEHNR and CDR2 FQNEAQ (reference sequence). The CDR3 runs to 15 residues. This CDR3 reads CASSPGTGGNYGYTF. The CDR3 region has the DNA TGTGCCAGCAGCCCAGGGACAGGGGGTAACTATGGCTACACCTTC. The whole variable domain, remainder taken from reference TRBV7-9 and TRBJ1-2, is DTGVSQNPRHKITKRGQNVTFRCDPISEHNRLYWYRQTLGQGPEFLTYFQNEAQLEKSRLLSDRFSAERPKGSFSTLEIQRTEQGDSAMYLCASSPGTGGNYGYTFGSGTRLTVV.

This clone is medium-sized in the sample. This chain links TRBV2 with TRBJ2-7; 7 bases are shared with TRBD1. V lost 6 bases to trimming and J lost 5 bases; unmatched junction nucleotides: 4. Per germline, CDR1 SNHLY and CDR2 FYNNEI. The CDR3 has 12 residues. The CDR3 region has the DNA TGTGCCAGCAGCTCCGGGACAGACGAGCAGTACTTC. Amino acids: CASSSGTDEQYF.

The genes are TRBV11-1 and TRBJ2-1, with TRBD2 identical over 9 bases. Looked up from germline, CDR1 is SGHAT and CDR2 is FQDESV (reference sequence). This CDR3 is 18 amino acids long. With 6 bases clipped from V and 2 bases from J, the junction kept 14 bases outside the gene matches. The CDR3 loop reads CASSPTLLAGRAYNEQFF. The CDR3 nucleotides are TGTGCCAGCAGTCCAACCCTTCTAGCGGGGAGAGCCTACAATGAGCAGTTCTTC.

V is TRBV27 and J is TRBJ2-7; perhaps D is TRBD1 or TRBD2 (5 bases each). Germline CDR1 and CDR2: MNHEY and SMNVEV (reference sequence). The V and J ends lost 6 bases and 0 bases respectively, with 12 bases between them. This CDR3 is built from 14 residues. CDR3 amino acids: CASRELRGSYEQYF. The DNA of the CDR3 is TGTGCCAGCAGAGAATTGAGGGGCTCCTACGAGCAGTACTTC.

The CDR3 DNA sequence: TGTGCCAGCAGTCGGGCTAACTATGGCTACACCTTC. Protein sequence: CASSRANYGYTF. The chain uses TRBV25-1 and TRBJ1-2; D unclear. This CDR3 region has 12 residues. Germline V gene sequence: CDR1 MGHDK, CDR2 SYGVNS. The ends were cut back, 5 bases at V and 0 bases at J, with 4 bases in the middle.

The chain has TRBV10-2 and TRBJ1-3; TRBD1 matches 8 bases. Germline V CDR1 and CDR2: WSHSY, SAAADI. This CDR3 region has 14 residues. V dropped 7 bases and J dropped 4; count of bases not matched to a gene: 6. The CDR3 coding sequence is TGCGCCAGCACTCCGACAGGGGCAGGAAACACCATATATTTT. As protein: CASTPTGAGNTIYF.

The rearrangement links TRBV29-1 to TRBJ2-7, with 7 bases aligning to TRBD2. Germline loops: CDR1 SQVTM, CDR2 ANQGSEA. The CDR3 runs 14 residues. After removal of 1 base from V and 0 bases from J, the junction contained 3 bases not matched to a gene. CDR3 sequence: CSVEASGNSYEQYF. The CDR3 DNA reads TGCAGCGTTGAAGCTAGCGGAAACTCCTACGAGCAGTACTTC.

The chain uses TRBV6-5 and TRBJ1-5; the D is unclear. V was shortened by 2 bases and J by 1 base, with 6 bases between the two germline ends. This CDR3 contains 14 residues. The germline V gene has CDR1 MNHEY and CDR2 SVGAGI. As DNA, the CDR3 is TGTGCCAGCAGTTACAGGCCCAGCAATCAGCCCCAGCATTTT. It is translated as CASSYRPSNQPQHF.

The chain carries TRBV19 and TRBJ2-1; 7 bases match TRBD1. This CDR3 is 13 amino acids long. V trimming: 8 bases; J trimming: 7 bases; junction bases outside the gene matches: 8. From germline, CDR1 is LNHDA and CDR2 SQIVND (reference sequence). The CDR3 DNA is TGTGCCAGTGGCGACAGGGTTTGGAATGAGCAGTTCTTC. Protein: CASGDRVWNEQFF.

V usage is TRBV25-1 and J usage is TRBJ1-1; TRBD1 matches at 7 bases. The CDR3 contains 13 residues. V lost 1 base to trimming and J lost 6 bases; unmatched junction nucleotides: 2. Germline CDR1 and CDR2: MGHDK and SYGVNS. In DNA, the CDR3 is TGTGCCAGCAGTGAATTTGACAGGGCTGAAGCTTTCTTT. Encoded protein: CASSEFDRAEAFF.

This rearrangement joins TRBV14 to TRBJ1-1; D is uncertain. V was cut by 0 bases and J by 3 bases, with 8 bases left in between. Germline V gene lookup returns CDR1 SGHDN and CDR2 FVKESK. This CDR3 has 14 residues. In DNA form, the CDR3 reads TGTGCCAGCAGCCAAGAGGGTTTTGACACTGAAGCTTTCTTT. This translates into CASSQEGFDTEAFF.